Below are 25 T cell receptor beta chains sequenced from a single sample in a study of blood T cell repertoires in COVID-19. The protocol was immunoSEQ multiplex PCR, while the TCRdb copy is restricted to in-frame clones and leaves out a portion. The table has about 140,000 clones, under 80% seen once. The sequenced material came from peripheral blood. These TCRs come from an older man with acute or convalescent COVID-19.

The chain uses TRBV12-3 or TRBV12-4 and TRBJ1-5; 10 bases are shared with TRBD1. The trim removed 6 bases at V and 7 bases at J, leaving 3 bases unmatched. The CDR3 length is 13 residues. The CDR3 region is CASSGQGGQPQHF. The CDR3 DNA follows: TGTGCCAGCAGCGGACAGGGGGGCCAGCCCCAGCATTTT.

The CDR3 is CASSPDSMNTEAFF. The CDR3 DNA follows: TGTGCCAGCAGCCCGGACAGTATGAACACTGAAGCTTTCTTT. This chain links TRBV7-2 with TRBJ1-1, with D maybe TRBD1 (6 bases). In germline, CDR1 is SGHTA, CDR2 FQGNSA. The CDR3 is 14 residues long. V was shortened by 5 bases and J by 0 bases, with 10 bases between the two germline ends.

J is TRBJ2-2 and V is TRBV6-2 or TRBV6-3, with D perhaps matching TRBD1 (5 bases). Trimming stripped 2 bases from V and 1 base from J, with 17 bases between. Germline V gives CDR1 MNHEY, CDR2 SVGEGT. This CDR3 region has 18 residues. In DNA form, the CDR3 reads TGTGCCAGCAGTTACCCGGAAGAAGGGGTTCGGAACACCGGGGAGCTGTTTTTT. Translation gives CASSYPEEGVRNTGELFF.

CDR3 protein: CASQRGGIDEQFF. The CDR3 nucleotides are TGTGCCAGCCAGAGGGGGGGAATCGATGAGCAGTTCTTC. V is TRBV6-5 and J is TRBJ2-1; possible D gene TRBD2, 7 bases. The CDR3 is 13 residues long. Trimming stripped 8 bases from V and 8 bases from J, with 16 bases between. From germline, CDR1 is MNHEY and CDR2 SVGAGI.

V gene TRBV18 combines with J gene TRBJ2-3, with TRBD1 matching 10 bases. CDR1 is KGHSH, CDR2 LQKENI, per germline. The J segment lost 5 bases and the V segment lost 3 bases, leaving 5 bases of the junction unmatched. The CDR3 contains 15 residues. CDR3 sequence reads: CASSPLGQGVDTQYF. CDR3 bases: TGTGCCAGCTCACCGCTCGGACAGGGGGTAGATACGCAGTATTTT.

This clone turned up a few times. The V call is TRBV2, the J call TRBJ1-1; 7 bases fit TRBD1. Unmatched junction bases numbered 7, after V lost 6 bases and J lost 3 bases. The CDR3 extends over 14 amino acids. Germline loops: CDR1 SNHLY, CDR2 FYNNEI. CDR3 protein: CASRWDSLYTEAFF. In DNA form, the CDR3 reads TGTGCCAGCAGATGGGACAGCTTATACACTGAAGCTTTCTTT.

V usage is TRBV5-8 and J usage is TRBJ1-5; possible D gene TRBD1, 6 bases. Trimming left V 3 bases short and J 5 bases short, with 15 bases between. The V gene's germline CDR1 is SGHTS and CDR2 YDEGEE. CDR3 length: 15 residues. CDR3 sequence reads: CASSYVSGAHQPQHF. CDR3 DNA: TGTGCCAGCAGCTACGTTTCAGGGGCTCATCAGCCCCAGCATTTT.

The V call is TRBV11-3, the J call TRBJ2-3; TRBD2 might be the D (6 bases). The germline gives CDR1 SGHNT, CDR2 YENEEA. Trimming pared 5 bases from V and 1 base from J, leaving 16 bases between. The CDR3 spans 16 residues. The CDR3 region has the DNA TGTGCCAGCAGCCGAAGAGCTGCTAGCGGCACAGATACGCAGTATTTT. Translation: CASSRRAASGTDTQYF.

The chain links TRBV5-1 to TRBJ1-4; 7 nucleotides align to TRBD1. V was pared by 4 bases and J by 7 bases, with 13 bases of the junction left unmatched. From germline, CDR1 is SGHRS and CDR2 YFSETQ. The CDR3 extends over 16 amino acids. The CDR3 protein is CASSLLMTGSGEKLFF. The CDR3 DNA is TGCGCCAGCAGCCTTCTAATGACAGGGTCCGGTGAAAAACTGTTTTTT.

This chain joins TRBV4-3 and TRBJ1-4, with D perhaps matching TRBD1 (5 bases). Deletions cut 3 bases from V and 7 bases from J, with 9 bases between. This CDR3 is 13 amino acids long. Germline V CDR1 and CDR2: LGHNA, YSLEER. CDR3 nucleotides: TGCGCCAGCAGCCAGCAGGGTGGTGAAAAACTGTTTTTT. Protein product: CASSQQGGEKLFF.

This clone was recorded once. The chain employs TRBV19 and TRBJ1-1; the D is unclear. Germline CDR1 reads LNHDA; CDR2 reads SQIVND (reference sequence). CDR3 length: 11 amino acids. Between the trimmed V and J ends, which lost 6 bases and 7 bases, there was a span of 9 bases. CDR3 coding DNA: TGTGCCAGTAGCAGTACGCTTGAAGCTTTCTTT. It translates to CASSSTLEAFF.

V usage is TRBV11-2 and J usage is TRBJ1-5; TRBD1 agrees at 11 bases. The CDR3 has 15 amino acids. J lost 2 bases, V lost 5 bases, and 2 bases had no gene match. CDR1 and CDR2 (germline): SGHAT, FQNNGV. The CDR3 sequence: CASSLGQGGNQPQHF. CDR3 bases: TGTGCCAGCAGCCTGGGACAGGGGGGCAATCAGCCCCAGCATTTT.

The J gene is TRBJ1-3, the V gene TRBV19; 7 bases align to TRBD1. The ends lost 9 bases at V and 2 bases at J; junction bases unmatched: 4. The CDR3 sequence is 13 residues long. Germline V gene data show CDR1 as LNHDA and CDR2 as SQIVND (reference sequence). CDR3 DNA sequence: TGTGCCAGCCAGGGGGTACCTGGAAACACCATATATTTT. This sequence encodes CASQGVPGNTIYF.

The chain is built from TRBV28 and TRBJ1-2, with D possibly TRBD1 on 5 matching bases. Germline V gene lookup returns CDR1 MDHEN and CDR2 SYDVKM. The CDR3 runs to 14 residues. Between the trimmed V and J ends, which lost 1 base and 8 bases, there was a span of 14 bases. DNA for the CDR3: TGTGCCAGCAGTTTATTTCGGGGGGATGGGGGCTACACCTTC. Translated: CASSLFRGDGGYTF.

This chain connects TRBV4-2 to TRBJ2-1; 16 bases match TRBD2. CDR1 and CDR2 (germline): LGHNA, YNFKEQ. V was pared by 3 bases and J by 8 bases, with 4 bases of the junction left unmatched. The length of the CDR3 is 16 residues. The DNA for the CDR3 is TGTGCCAGCAGCCAGGGGACTAGCGGGGGGGGCGATGAGCAGTTCTTC. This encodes CASSQGTSGGGDEQFF.

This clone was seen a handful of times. The DNA of the CDR3 is TGTGCCAGCAGTTTAGTCCAGGGGGAGCAGTACTTC. It translates to CASSLVQGEQYF. This chain connects TRBV12-3 or TRBV12-4 to TRBJ2-7; D perhaps matches TRBD1 (6 bases). V lost 1 base and J 7 bases, leaving 8 bases between the germline ends. This CDR3 region has 12 residues.

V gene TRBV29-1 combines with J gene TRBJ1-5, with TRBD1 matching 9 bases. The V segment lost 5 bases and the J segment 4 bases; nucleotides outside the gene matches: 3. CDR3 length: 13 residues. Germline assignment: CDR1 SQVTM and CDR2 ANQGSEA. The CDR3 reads CSVRDRANQPQHF. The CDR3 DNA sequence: TGCAGCGTTCGGGACAGGGCGAATCAGCCCCAGCATTTT.

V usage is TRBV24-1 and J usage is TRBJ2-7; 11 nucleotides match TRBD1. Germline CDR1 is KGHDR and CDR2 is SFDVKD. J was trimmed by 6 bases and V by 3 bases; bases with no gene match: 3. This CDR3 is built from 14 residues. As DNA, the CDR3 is TGTGCCACCAGTGATCCCGGGACAGGGGGCGAGCAGTACTTC. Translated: CATSDPGTGGEQYF.

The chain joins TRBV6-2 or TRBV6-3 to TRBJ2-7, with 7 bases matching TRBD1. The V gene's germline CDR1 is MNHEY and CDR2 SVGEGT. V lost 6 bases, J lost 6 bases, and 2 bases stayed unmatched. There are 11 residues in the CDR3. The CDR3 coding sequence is TGTGCCAGCAGCGACAGGGTCGAGCAGTACTTC. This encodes CASSDRVEQYF.

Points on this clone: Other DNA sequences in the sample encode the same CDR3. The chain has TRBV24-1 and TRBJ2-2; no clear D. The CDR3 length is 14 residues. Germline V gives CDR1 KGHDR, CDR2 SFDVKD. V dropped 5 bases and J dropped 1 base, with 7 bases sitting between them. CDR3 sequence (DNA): TGTGCCACCAGTGTTGGGCAGAACACCGGGGAGCTGTTTTTT. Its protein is CATSVGQNTGELFF.

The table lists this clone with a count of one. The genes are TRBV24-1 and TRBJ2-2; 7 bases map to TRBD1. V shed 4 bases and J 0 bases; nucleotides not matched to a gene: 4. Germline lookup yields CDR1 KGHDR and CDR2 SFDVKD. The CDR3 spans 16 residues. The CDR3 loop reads CATSERTGPNTGELFF. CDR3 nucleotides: TGTGCCACCAGTGAACGGACAGGACCGAACACCGGGGAGCTGTTTTTT.

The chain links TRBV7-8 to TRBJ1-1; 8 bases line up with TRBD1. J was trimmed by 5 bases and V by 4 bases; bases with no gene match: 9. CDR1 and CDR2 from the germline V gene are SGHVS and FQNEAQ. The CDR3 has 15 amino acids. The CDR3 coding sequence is TGTGCCAGCAGCTCGCAGGGGGCCGCAGGGACTGAAGCTTTCTTT. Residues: CASSSQGAAGTEAFF.

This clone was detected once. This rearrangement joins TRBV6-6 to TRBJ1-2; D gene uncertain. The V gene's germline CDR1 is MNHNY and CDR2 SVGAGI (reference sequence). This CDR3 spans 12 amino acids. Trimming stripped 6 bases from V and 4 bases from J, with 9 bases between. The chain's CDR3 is CASSPVPYGYTF. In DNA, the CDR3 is TGTGCCAGCAGCCCAGTACCCTATGGCTACACCTTC.

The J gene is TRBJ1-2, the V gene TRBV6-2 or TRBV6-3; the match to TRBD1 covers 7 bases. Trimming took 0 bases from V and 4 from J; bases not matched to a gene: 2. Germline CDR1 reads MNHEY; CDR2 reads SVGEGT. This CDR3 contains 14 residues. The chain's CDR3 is CASSYSSGGYGYTF. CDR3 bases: TGTGCCAGCAGTTACTCTTCAGGGGGCTATGGCTACACCTTC.

The CDR3 reads CASSLLSGTNEKLFF. CDR3 DNA sequence: TGTGCCAGCAGTTTATTATCCGGGACTAATGAAAAACTGTTTTTT. The V gene is TRBV28, the J gene TRBJ1-4, with D hard to call. V gave up 1 base and J gave up 2 bases, with 8 bases separating them. This CDR3 region has 15 residues. Germline lookup yields CDR1 MDHEN and CDR2 SYDVKM.